This is a list of T cell receptor beta chains from one sample in a study of T-cell reconstitution after alpha-beta-depleted transplantation in children. Using its own MiXCR run on the PCR reads, TCRdb lists one record per CDR3 protein. Found here are hundreds of thousands of distinct CDR3 sequences, around 15% of them singletons; the top ten hold 5%. This material consisted of PBMCs, mostly from graft donor cells, taken 360 days after TCRalphabeta/CD19-depleted stem cell transplant. The receptors were sampled from a male patient younger than 18 who had a stem cell transplant for acute lymphoblastic leukemia, so the T cells may come from the graft donor. Each CDR3 is given with its conserved first and last residue. The D gene is left open where the match is weak. Clone size is shown for a subset of rows, as once, few, many or a class of expanded clone.

v_gene,d_gene,len,j_gene,abundance,CDR3nt,CDR3aa
TRBV6-1,TRBD1,15,TRBJ2-5,few,TGTGCCAGCAGGCAACCGGGACAGGGTTCAGAGACCCAGTACTTC,CASRQPGQGSETQYF
TRBV15,-,16,TRBJ1-3,-,TGTGCCACCAGCGGGCGAAGGACAGCCTCTGGAAACACCATATATTTT,CATSGRRTASGNTIYF
TRBV29-1,-,11,TRBJ1-1,-,TGCAGCGTTGAAGTGGAGACTGAAGCTTTCTTT,CSVEVETEAFF
TRBV12-3/TRBV12-4,-,12,TRBJ1-2,many,TGTGCCAGCAGTTTCGGAATCTATGGCTACACCTTC,CASSFGIYGYTF
TRBV19,-,14,TRBJ1-1,-,TGTGCCAGTAGGGATAACCTAATGAACACTGAAGCTTTCTTT,CASRDNLMNTEAFF
TRBV6-1,-,15,TRBJ2-3,-,TGTGCCAGCTCACCGGCTAGTGCCGCCTCGGATACGCAGTATTTT,CASSPASAASDTQYF
TRBV12-3/TRBV12-4,TRBD2,17,TRBJ2-1,few,TGTGCCAGCAGTTTAGGAGCAGGACTAGCGTATTACAATGAGCAGTTCTTC,CASSLGAGLAYYNEQFF
TRBV20-1,-,14,TRBJ2-7,-,TGCAGTGTGAATGAAGGAGGGGTCCTGGGGGAGCAGTACTTC,CSVNEGGVLGEQYF
TRBV4-1,TRBD2,14,TRBJ2-3,few,TGCGCCAGCAGCCAAGTTCTAGCGGTAGATACGCAGTATTTT,CASSQVLAVDTQYF
TRBV27,-,14,TRBJ2-5,-,TGTGCCAGCAGGATACTCCCGGGGGATGAGACCCAGTACTTC,CASRILPGDETQYF
TRBV18,TRBD2,17,TRBJ2-1,few,TGTGCCAGCTCACCACAGGGACTAGCGCTAACCGACAATGAGCAGTTCTTC,CASSPQGLALTDNEQFF
TRBV27,TRBD2,19,TRBJ2-1,few,TGTGCCAGCAGTTTCGGCAGGACTAGCGGGGATTTCTCCTACAATGAGCAGTTCTTC,CASSFGRTSGDFSYNEQFF
TRBV5-1,-,15,TRBJ2-7,few,TGCGCCAGCAGCTTGGTGGGCAGGGGCTCCTACGAGCAGTACTTC,CASSLVGRGSYEQYF
TRBV20-1,TRBD2,15,TRBJ2-7,-,TGCAGTGGCTATAGCGGGAGAGGTGGCGCCTACGAGCAGTACTTC,CSGYSGRGGAYEQYF
TRBV27,-,16,TRBJ2-1,-,TGTGCCAGCAGTTTATTCCTGGGTAATCAGATCAATGAGCAGTTCTTC,CASSLFLGNQINEQFF
TRBV4-1,-,13,TRBJ2-7,-,TGCGCCAGCTCTTGGGACGACTCCTACGAGCAGTACTTC,CASSWDDSYEQYF
TRBV7-9,TRBD2,16,TRBJ2-1,few,TGTGCCAGCAGCTCGGGACTAGCGGGGGTCTACAATGAGCAGTTCTTC,CASSSGLAGVYNEQFF
TRBV13,-,17,TRBJ2-1,many,TGTGCCAGCAGCTTAGGCCAGGGGGGTGGCTCCTACAATGAGCAGTTCTTC,CASSLGQGGGSYNEQFF
TRBV10-3,TRBD1,14,TRBJ2-5,many,TGTGCCATCAGTGTCGGACAGGGGGCAGAGACCCAGTACTTC,CAISVGQGAETQYF
TRBV15,-,15,TRBJ2-7,-,TGTGCCACCAGCAGAGAAGCAGGGTCGACCTACGAGCAGTACTTC,CATSREAGSTYEQYF
TRBV19,-,12,TRBJ2-1,once,TGTGCCAGTAGTATGGGTAAGGATGAGCAGTTCTTC,CASSMGKDEQFF
TRBV20-1,-,11,TRBJ2-7,few,TGCAGTGCTAGAGGTGTCGACGAGCAGTACTTC,CSARGVDEQYF
TRBV23-1,-,18,TRBJ2-6,-,TGCGCTAGCAGTCAAGGCACCGGGACACCGAATGTGGCCAACGTCCTGACTTTC,CASSQGTGTPNVANVLTF
TRBV4-1,TRBD1,19,TRBJ2-3,-,TGCGCCAGCAGCCAAGATCCGGGACAGGGGGTATATCCCACAGATACGCAGTATTTT,CASSQDPGQGVYPTDTQYF
TRBV11-1,TRBD2,18,TRBJ2-1,-,TGTGCCAGCAGCATACATAGGCTAGCGGGAGGCTATGGCAATGAGCAGTTCTTC,CASSIHRLAGGYGNEQFF
TRBV10-2,-,14,TRBJ2-7,few,TGCGCCAGCAGTGAGTGGGGGATACCCTACGAGCAGTACTTC,CASSEWGIPYEQYF
TRBV10-2,TRBD1,17,TRBJ2-2,-,TGCGCCAGCAGTATTGGACAGGGTGCGGGGACCACCGGGGAGCTGTTTTTT,CASSIGQGAGTTGELFF
TRBV6-5,-,14,TRBJ1-1,few,TGTGCCAGCAGTTACACAAAGAGAAACACTGAAGCTTTCTTT,CASSYTKRNTEAFF
TRBV5-1,TRBD1,14,TRBJ2-1,many,TGCGCCAGCAGCCCGGGACAGTACTACAATGAGCAGTTCTTC,CASSPGQYYNEQFF